The sequence of this TCR beta chain was determined in a study of blood T cell repertoires in COVID-19. The wider study: From T cells, B-cell-depleted T cells, or PBMCs came the material, which was cDNA or gDNA.

Original data processing: Amplification with reference gene primers provided the estimates of nucleated cell counts. TCRdb's table, derived via immunoSEQ multiplex PCR, lists solely in-frame clones and lacks some. The V and J calls and clone size come from that table; D and trimming were worked out from the DNA. There are over 200,000 clones in the sample; around four fifths occur only once, and roughly 8.7% lies in the top ten. The sequence was collected from a man aged 40-50 years with active or convalescent COVID-19. Sequencing was done on a sample of peripheral blood.

The CDR3 loop is CASSRQRDSEKLFF. The DNA for the CDR3 is TGTGCCAGCAGCAGACAGCGAGACTCGGAAAAACTGTTTTTT. This chain joins TRBV7-2 and TRBJ1-4; possible D gene TRBD1, 5 bases. CDR1 and CDR2 from the germline V gene are SGHTA and FQGNSA. The CDR3 extends over 14 amino acids. V dropped 5 bases and J dropped 8 bases, with 15 bases sitting between them.